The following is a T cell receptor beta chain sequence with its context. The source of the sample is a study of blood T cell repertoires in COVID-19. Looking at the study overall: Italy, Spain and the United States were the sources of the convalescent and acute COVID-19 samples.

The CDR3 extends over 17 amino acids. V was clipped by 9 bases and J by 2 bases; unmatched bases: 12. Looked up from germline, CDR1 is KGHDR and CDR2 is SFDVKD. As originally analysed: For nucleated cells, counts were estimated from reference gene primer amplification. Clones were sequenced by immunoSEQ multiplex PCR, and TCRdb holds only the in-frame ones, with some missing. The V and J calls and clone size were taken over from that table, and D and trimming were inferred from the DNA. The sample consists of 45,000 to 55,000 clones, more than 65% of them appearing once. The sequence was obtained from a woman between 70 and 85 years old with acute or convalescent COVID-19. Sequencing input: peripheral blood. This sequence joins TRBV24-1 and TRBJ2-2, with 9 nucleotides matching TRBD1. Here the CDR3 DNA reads TGTGCCACCCGGGGCGGGACAGGGAACCACAACACCGGGGAGCTGTTTTTT. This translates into CATRGGTGNHNTGELFF.